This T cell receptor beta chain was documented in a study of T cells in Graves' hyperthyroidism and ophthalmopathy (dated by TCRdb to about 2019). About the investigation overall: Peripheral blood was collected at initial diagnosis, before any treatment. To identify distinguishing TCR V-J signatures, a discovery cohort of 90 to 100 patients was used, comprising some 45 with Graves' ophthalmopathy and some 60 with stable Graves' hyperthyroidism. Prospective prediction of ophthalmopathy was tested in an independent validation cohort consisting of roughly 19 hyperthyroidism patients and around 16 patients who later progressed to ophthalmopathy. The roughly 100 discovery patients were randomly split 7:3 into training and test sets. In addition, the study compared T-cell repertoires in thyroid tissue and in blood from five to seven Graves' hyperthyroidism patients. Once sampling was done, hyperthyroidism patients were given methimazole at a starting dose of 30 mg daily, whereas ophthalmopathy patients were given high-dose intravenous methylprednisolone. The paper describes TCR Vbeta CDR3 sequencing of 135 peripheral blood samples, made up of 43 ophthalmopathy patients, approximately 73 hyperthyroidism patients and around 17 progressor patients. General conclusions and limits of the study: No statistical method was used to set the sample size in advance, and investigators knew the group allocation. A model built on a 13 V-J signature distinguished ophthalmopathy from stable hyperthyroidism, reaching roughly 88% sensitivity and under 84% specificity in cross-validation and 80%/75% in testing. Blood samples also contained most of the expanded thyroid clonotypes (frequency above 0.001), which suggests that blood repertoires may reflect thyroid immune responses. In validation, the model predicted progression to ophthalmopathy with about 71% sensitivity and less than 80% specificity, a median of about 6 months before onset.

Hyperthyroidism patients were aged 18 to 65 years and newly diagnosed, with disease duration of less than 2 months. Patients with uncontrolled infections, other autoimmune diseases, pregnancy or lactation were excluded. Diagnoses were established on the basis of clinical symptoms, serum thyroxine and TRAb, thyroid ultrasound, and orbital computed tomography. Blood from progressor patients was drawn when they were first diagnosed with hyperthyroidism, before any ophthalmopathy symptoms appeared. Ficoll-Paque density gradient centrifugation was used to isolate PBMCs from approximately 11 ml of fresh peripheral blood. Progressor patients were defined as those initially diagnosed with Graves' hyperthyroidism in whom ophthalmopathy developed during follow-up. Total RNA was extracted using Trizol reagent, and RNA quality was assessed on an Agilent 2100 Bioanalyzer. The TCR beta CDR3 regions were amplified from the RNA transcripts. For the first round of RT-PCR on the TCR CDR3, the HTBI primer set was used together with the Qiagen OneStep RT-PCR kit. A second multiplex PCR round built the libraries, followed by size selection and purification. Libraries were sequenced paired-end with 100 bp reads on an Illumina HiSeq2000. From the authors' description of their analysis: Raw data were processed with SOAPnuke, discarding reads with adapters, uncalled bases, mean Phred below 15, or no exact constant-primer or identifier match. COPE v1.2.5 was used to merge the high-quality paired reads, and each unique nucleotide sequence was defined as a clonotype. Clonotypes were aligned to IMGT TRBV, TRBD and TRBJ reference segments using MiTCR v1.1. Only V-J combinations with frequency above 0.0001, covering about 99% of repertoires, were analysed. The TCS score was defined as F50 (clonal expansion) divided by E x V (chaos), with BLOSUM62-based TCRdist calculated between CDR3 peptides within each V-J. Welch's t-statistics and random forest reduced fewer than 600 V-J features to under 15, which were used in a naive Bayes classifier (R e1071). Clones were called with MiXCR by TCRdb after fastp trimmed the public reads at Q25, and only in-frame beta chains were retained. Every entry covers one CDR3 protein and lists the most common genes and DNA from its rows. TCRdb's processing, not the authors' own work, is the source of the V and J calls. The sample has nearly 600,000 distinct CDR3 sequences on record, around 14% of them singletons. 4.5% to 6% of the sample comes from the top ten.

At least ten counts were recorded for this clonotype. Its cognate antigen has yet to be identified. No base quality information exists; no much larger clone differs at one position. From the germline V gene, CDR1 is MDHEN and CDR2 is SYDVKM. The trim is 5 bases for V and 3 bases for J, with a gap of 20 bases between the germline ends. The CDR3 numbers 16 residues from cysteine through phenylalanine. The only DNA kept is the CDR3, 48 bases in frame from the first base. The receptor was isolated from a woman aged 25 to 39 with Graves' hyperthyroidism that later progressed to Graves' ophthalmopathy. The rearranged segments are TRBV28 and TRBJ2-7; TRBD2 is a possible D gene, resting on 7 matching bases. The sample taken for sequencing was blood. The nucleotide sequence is TGTGCCAGCAGTCCTCGGGCGGGGGCGGGGTTCTACGAGCAGTACTTC. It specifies CASSPRAGAGFYEQYF. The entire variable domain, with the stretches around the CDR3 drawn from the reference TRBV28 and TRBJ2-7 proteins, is DVKVTQSSRYLVKRTGEKVFLECVQDMDHENMFWYRQDPGLGLRLIYFSYDVKMKEKGDIPEGYSVSREKKERFSLILESASTNQTSMYLCASSPRAGAGFYEQYFGPGTRLTVT.